The following is a T cell receptor beta chain sequence with its context. This clonotype was counted ten times or more. Its antigen is unknown. The record has no base qualities; no much larger clone is one base away. The sample belongs to a study of T-cell reconstitution after alpha-beta-depleted transplantation in children (TCRdb year 2016). At the level of the whole study: T-cell immune reconstitution after TCRalphabeta/CD19-depleted allogeneic hematopoietic cell transplantation in children was quantitatively tracked in the study by means of TCR repertoire profiling.

Broad study findings and their caveats: In some patients, the high TCRbeta diversity seen at day 60 was put down to recipient T cells and intrathymic progenitors that had survived conditioning. The apparently early alphabetaT-cell count recovery about two months after transplant was reportedly dependent on only several hundred rapidly expanded clones derived from non-depleted graft cells. Hyperexpanded clone frequencies declined over subsequent months; after one year, T-cell counts and TCRbeta diversity were mostly attributed to newly produced T cells.

V loses 7 bases at its end and J loses 3 bases; junction bases beyond the gene matches: 9. As encoded in the germline V gene, CDR1 is SQVTM while CDR2 is ANQGSEA. The CDR3 covers 14 residues, taking in both the cysteine and the phenylalanine. Only CDR3 DNA is held: 42 bases, read in frame from base 1. Receptor libraries were prepared by PCR. The sequencer was an Illumina HiSeq 2500. Molecular barcoding was employed in the preparation of TCR libraries, with unique molecular identifiers being used to normalize TCRbeta repertoire quantification. In TCRdb, the public reads were trimmed at Q25 with fastp and aligned with MiXCR, with productive beta chains retained. Rows are unified per CDR3 protein, each entry keeping the most common DNA and genes. The sample table holds 600,000 to 800,000 distinct CDR3 sequences, of which 10% to 15% were seen once. The top ten constitute about 0.79% of the sample. The sample's treatment or condition label, decoded: allogeneic hematopoietic cell transplantation with graft depleted of TCRalphabeta T cells and CD19 B cells. Transplant recipients were children who received TCRalphabeta/CD19-depleted allogeneic hematopoietic cell grafts.

The V and J segments used are TRBV29-1 and TRBJ1-5; 7 of the junction bases match TRBD1. The source was PBMCs, collected before TCRalphabeta/CD19-depleted stem cell transplant. The sequence came from a girl aged 2-9 years with congenital amegakaryocytic thrombocytopenia, due to receive a stem cell transplant. The DNA sequence follows: TGCAGCGATCCGGGACAGAACCACAATCAGCCCCAGCATTTT. Translated, it reads CSDPGQNHNQPQHF.